This T cell receptor beta chain is from a study of blood T cell repertoires in COVID-19 (TCRdb year 2020). Describing the broader study: Collaborator samples came from the United States, Italy and Spain and covered acute and convalescent phases of COVID-19. The material from the prospective study consisted of cDNA or gDNA derived from T cells, B-cell-depleted T cells, or PBMCs. The dataset comprised deeply sampled blood TCRbeta repertoires from subjects exposed to, actively infected with, or recovered from COVID-19. The repertoires were made available in a free public database intended to serve as a resource for research on the immune response to SARS-CoV-2. Samples were obtained from the ongoing ImmuneRACE study (first 160 participants) and from approximately 1,200 subjects provided by 6 global collaborators. A de-identified subject ID, COVID-19 status, age in years and sex were almost always included in the sample metadata. Where HLA class I and class II types were available, the types were taken from metadata supplied by the sample provider, not from assay-based typing.

TCRbeta CDR3 regions were amplified from genomic DNA by means of the immunoSEQ Assay, a bias-controlled multiplex PCR. The paper's data handling went like this. The number of nucleated cells in each sample was estimated from the amplification of reference gene primers within the assay. Sequence reads were collapsed and filtered to measure the absolute abundance of every unique TCRbeta CDR3 rearrangement. Productive Simpson clonality was computed per sample as the square root of Simpson's diversity index over productive rearrangements. TCRdb retrieved this table from immuneACCESS and kept in-frame rearrangements only. Not all clones are present; in checked studies, unresolved V genes account for under half, and no reason is known for the remainder. Clone size and V and J calls were adopted from that table, with D and trimming inferred from the DNA. The sample yields about 200,000 clones; more than 80% were counted once. The biggest ten clones account for 1.2% of the sample.

The germline V and J ends show losses of 6 bases and 12 bases respectively, and no gene match explains 11 bases of the junction. From cysteine to phenylalanine, the CDR3 is 13 amino acids long. The kept DNA is CDR3 alone, 39 bases in frame from the first base. Reading the germline V gene (reference sequence) gives CDR1 MNHEY and CDR2 SMNVEV. Study-wide findings and limitations: How much clinical and demographic metadata was included differed by source and by participant, and the metadata was provided uncurated.

This clone was observed a few times. This clone's antigen is unknown. No base-level quality is on record; no much larger clone is a single base apart. Participants in the prospective study were aged roughly 18 to 100 years, lived in 24 United States geographic areas, and enrolled through a virtual design. In the prospective study, participants were assigned to cohorts based on the clinical history participants reported in a screening survey and a study questionnaire. Recovered participants in ImmuneRACE Cohort 3 were defined by two consecutive negative NP/OP PCR tests, clearance by a healthcare professional, or resolution of symptoms. Each participant in the prospective study had whole blood, serum and a nasopharyngeal or oropharyngeal swab collected by mobile phlebotomists. Additional blood draws and questionnaires over an approximately 2-month period could optionally be provided by prospective study participants. Before DNA extraction, blood samples from the prospective study were shipped at room temperature or frozen.

The rearranged segments are TRBV27 and TRBJ2-7; 10 junctional bases match TRBD1. Material: PBMCs or T cells enriched from blood (not recorded which). The TCR was taken from a young man who had recovered from COVID-19. The bases are TGTGCCAGCAGCGTCACGGGACAGGGGTCCCTGTACTTC. It is translated as CASSVTGQGSLYF.